This is a list of T cell receptor beta chains from one sample in a study of type 1 regulatory T cells. In TCRdb, the reads were re-called with MiXCR into one record per CDR3 protein. In the table there are about 68,000 distinct CDR3 sequences, roughly three fifths of which are singletons. These receptors' antigens are unknown. The specimen sequenced was cultured T cells, either the whole culture or a sorted T cell fraction (not recorded which). These TCRs come from a human donor in good health. Both conserved end residues are part of each CDR3. D genes are given only for firm matches. Size tells how often a clone was seen (once, few, many) or the class of an expanded clone, and some rows leave it out.

abundance	v_gene	d_gene	j_gene	CDR3aa	CDR3nt
NA	TRBV7-8	NA	TRBJ2-7	CASSHGRRSYEQYF	TGTGCCAGCAGCCACGGCCGGCGATCCTACGAGCAGTACTTC
NA	TRBV30	NA	TRBJ1-2	CAWSAPRRPGYTF	TGTGCCTGGAGTGCCCCCAGGAGGCCAGGCTACACCTTC
NA	TRBV5-1	TRBD2	TRBJ2-7	CASSLDGRPYEQYF	TGCGCCAGCAGCTTGGACGGGAGGCCCTACGAGCAGTACTTC
few	TRBV6-5	TRBD1	TRBJ2-3	CASSTDRGATDTQYF	TGTGCCAGCAGTACGGACAGGGGGGCGACAGATACGCAGTATTTT
NA	TRBV10-1	NA	TRBJ2-3	CASSTSMDTQYF	TGCGCCAGCAGTACTAGCATGGATACGCAGTATTTT
once	TRBV10-3	TRBD2	TRBJ2-1	CAISDDGGRAADSYNEQFF	TGTGCCATCAGTGACGATGGCGGGAGGGCCGCCGACTCCTACAATGAGCAGTTCTTC
once	TRBV27	NA	TRBJ2-5	CASSFVSATSKETQYF	TGTGCCAGCAGTTTTGTCTCTGCGACTAGTAAAGAGACCCAGTACTTC
NA	TRBV20-1	NA	TRBJ2-7	CSARQNSYEQYF	TGCAGTGCTAGACAAAACTCCTACGAGCAGTACTTC
once	TRBV5-6	TRBD2	TRBJ2-7	CASTSALAGGYEQYF	TGTGCCAGCACTTCCGCACTAGCGGGAGGTTACGAGCAGTACTTC
NA	TRBV13	TRBD2	TRBJ2-7	CASQPGLAGEQYF	TGTGCCAGCCAACCAGGACTAGCGGGAGAGCAGTACTTC
once	TRBV20-1	TRBD2	TRBJ2-1	CSTLAGTYNEQFF	TGCAGTACACTAGCGGGAACCTACAATGAGCAGTTCTTC
NA	TRBV20-1	NA	TRBJ2-3	CSAPGTDTQYF	TGCAGTGCCCCGGGCACAGATACGCAGTATTTT
NA	TRBV13	TRBD1	TRBJ1-1	CASRKDRGMNTEAFF	TGTGCCAGCAGAAAGGACAGGGGAATGAACACTGAAGCTTTCTTT
NA	TRBV20-1	TRBD1	TRBJ2-6	CSARSAGGIAGANVLTF	TGCAGTGCTAGATCGGCAGGGGGCATCGCTGGGGCCAACGTCCTGACTTTC
NA	TRBV20-1	TRBD2	TRBJ2-2	CSAPWREHTGELFF	TGCAGTGCCCCGTGGCGGGAGCACACCGGGGAGCTGTTTTTT
NA	TRBV20-1	NA	TRBJ2-1	CSARMGVSVNEQFF	TGCAGTGCTAGAATGGGAGTGTCCGTCAATGAGCAGTTCTTC
NA	TRBV24-1	NA	TRBJ1-2	CATSDSAGSGYTF	TGTGCCACCAGTGATTCCGCAGGATCTGGCTACACCTTC
once	TRBV15	NA	TRBJ1-2	CATSRDLNREPTF	TGTGCCACCAGCAGAGATCTGAACAGGGAGCCCACCTTC
NA	TRBV14	NA	TRBJ1-5	CASSQAGVGNQPQHF	TGTGCCAGCAGCCAAGCGGGGGTCGGCAATCAGCCCCAGCATTTT
few	TRBV7-2	TRBD2	TRBJ2-5	CASSLPGLAGGLETQYF	TGTGCCAGCAGCTTACCGGGACTAGCGGGAGGGCTCGAGACCCAGTACTTC
NA	TRBV28	TRBD1	TRBJ2-7	CASRETGLYEQYF	TGTGCCAGCAGGGAGACAGGGCTCTACGAGCAGTACTTC
NA	TRBV20-1	NA	TRBJ2-1	CSASRGRAYNEQFF	TGCAGTGCTAGTCGAGGGAGAGCCTACAATGAGCAGTTCTTC
few	TRBV24-1	TRBD2	TRBJ2-3	CATSEPGTSGREADTQYF	TGTGCCACCAGTGAACCCGGGACTAGCGGGAGAGAGGCAGATACGCAGTATTTT
few	TRBV20-1	NA	TRBJ1-1	CSASLSSAEAFF	TGCAGTGCTAGCCTCAGCTCCGCTGAAGCTTTCTTT
NA	TRBV7-9	NA	TRBJ2-7	CASSLTGTSYEQYF	TGTGCCAGCAGCTTAACCGGGACCTCCTACGAGCAGTACTTC
NA	TRBV27	TRBD1	TRBJ1-5	CASSQQGPNSNQPQHF	TGTGCCAGCAGCCAACAGGGGCCGAATAGCAATCAGCCCCAGCATTTT
NA	TRBV18	NA	TRBJ2-7	CASSPSGSQRYEQYF	TGTGCCAGCTCACCGTCAGGCTCCCAGAGATACGAGCAGTACTTC
NA	TRBV6-1	TRBD1	TRBJ1-5	CASRFGRGLIRPQHF	TGTGCCAGCAGATTCGGCAGGGGGCTAATACGGCCCCAGCATTTT
NA	TRBV7-2	TRBD2	TRBJ2-1	CASSFTGTSGYNEQFF	TGTGCCAGCAGCTTCACCGGGACTAGCGGCTACAATGAGCAGTTCTTC
NA	TRBV5-4	TRBD2	TRBJ2-1	CASSLQAGAYNEQFF	TGTGCCAGCAGCTTGCAAGCGGGGGCCTACAATGAGCAGTTCTTC
NA	TRBV20-1	NA	TRBJ2-5	CSARDVPQETQYF	TGCAGTGCTAGAGATGTGCCCCAAGAGACCCAGTACTTC
NA	TRBV6-1	TRBD1	TRBJ2-7	CASSVDRRYEQYF	TGTGCCAGCAGTGTGGACAGGAGGTACGAGCAGTACTTC
NA	TRBV18	NA	TRBJ2-4	CASSSISGTENIQYF	TGTGCCAGCTCATCAATAAGCGGGACAGAAAACATTCAGTACTTC